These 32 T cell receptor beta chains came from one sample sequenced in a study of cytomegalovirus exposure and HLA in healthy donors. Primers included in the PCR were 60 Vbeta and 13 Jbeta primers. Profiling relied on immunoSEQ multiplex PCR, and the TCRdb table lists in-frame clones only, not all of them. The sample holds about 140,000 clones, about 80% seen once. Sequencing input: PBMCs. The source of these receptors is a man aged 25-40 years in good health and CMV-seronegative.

The CDR3 loop reads CASSLSTVISNQPQHF. CDR3 DNA sequence: TGTGCCAGCTCACTTTCGACAGTCATTAGCAATCAGCCCCAGCATTTT. The rearrangement links TRBV18 to TRBJ1-5; D is possibly TRBD1 (5 bases). Trimming shortened V by 4 bases and J by 0 bases, and 13 bases separated the two germline ends. This CDR3 spans 16 amino acids. Germline V gene sequence: CDR1 KGHSH, CDR2 LQKENI.

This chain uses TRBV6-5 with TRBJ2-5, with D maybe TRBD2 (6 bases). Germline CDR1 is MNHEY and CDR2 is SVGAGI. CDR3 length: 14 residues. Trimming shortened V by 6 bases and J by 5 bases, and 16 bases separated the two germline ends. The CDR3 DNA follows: TGTGCCAGCAGGAAGCGGGTCCCGAGGGAGACCCAGTACTTC. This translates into CASRKRVPRETQYF.

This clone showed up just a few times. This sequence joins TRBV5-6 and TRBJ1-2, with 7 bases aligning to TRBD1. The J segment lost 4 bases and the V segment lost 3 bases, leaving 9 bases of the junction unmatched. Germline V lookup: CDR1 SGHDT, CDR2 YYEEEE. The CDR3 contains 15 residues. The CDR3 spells CASSSEHRGSYGYTF. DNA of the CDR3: TGTGCCAGCAGCTCAGAGCACAGGGGAAGCTATGGCTACACCTTC.

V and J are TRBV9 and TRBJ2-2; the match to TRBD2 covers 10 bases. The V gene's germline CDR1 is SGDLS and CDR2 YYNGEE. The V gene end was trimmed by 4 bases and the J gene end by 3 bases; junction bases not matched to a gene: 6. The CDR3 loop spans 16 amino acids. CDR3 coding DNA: TGTGCCAGCAGCCCTGGGACTAGCGTATACACCGGGGAGCTGTTTTTT. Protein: CASSPGTSVYTGELFF.

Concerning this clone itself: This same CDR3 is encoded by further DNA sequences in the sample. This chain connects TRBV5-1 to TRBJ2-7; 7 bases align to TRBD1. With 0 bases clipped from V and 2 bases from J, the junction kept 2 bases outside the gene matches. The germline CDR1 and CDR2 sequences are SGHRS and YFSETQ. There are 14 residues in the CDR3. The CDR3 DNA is TGCGCCAGCAGCTTGGGTCAGGGGGCCTACGAGCAGTACTTC. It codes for CASSLGQGAYEQYF.

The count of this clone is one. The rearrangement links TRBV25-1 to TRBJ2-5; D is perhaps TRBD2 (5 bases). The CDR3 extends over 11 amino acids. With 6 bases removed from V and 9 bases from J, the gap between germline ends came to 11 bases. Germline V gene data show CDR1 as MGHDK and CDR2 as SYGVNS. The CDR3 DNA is TGTGCCAGCAGGTCCACCGGGGCCCAGTACTTC. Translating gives CASRSTGAQYF.

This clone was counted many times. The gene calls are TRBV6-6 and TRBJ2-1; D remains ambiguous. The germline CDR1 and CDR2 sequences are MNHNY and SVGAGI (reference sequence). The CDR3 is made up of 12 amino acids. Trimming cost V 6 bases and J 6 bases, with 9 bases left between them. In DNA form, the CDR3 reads TGTGCCAGCAGCACCCCGGGCAATGAGCAGTTCTTC. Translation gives CASSTPGNEQFF.

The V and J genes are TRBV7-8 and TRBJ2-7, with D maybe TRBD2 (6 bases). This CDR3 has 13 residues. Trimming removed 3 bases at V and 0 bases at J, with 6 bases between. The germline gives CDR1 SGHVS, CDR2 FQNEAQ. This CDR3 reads CASSFGSSYEQYF. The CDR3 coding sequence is TGTGCCAGCAGCTTCGGGAGCTCCTACGAGCAGTACTTC. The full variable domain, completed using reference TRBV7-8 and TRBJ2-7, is GAGVSQSPRYKVAKRGQDVALRCDPISGHVSLFWYQQALGQGPEFLTYFQNEAQLDKSGLPSDRFFAERPEGSVSTLKIQRTQQEDSAVYLCASSFGSSYEQYFGPGTRLTVT.

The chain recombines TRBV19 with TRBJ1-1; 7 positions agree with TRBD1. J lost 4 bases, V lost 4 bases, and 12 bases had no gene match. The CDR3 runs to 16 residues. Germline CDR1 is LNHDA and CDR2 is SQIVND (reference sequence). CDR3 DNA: TGTGCCAGTAGTACAACACGGACAGGAGCAGGCACTGAAGCTTTCTTT. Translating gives CASSTTRTGAGTEAFF.

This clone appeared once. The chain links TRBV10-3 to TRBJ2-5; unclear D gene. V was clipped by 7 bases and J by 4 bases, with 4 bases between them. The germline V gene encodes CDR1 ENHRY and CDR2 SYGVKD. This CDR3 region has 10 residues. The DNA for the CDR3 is TGTGCCATCACTCGAGAGACCCAGTACTTC. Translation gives CAITRETQYF.

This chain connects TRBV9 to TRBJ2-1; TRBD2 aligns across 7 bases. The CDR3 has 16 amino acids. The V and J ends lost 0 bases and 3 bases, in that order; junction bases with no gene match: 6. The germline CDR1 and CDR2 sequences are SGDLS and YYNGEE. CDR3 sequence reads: CASSVGPSGDYNEQFF. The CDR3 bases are TGTGCCAGCAGCGTAGGGCCTAGCGGAGACTACAATGAGCAGTTCTTC.

The CDR3 loop reads CATSPRVPGGNTIYF. The CDR3 DNA reads TGTGCCACCAGCCCCCGGGTCCCTGGGGGAAACACCATATATTTT. This sequence joins TRBV15 and TRBJ1-3; D call uncertain. The CDR3 loop spans 15 amino acids. The germline CDR1 and CDR2 sequences are LNHNV and YYDKDF (reference sequence). Trimming removed 5 bases from V and 4 bases from J, with 15 bases in between.

The CDR3 coding sequence is TGTGCCAGCAGCTCGCGGGGTAACTATGGCTACACCTTC. Protein: CASSSRGNYGYTF. The V and J genes are TRBV5-6 and TRBJ1-2; unclear D gene. The CDR3 sequence is 13 residues long. The ends were cut back, 3 bases at V and 1 base at J, with 7 bases in the middle. Germline V CDR1 and CDR2: SGHDT, YYEEEE.

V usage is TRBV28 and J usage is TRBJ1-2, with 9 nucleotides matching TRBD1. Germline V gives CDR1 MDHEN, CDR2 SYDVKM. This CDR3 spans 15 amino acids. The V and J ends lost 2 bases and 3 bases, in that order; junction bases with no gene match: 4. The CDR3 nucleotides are TGTGCCAGCAGTTTACCGGGACAGGGTCACTATGGCTACACCTTC. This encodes CASSLPGQGHYGYTF.

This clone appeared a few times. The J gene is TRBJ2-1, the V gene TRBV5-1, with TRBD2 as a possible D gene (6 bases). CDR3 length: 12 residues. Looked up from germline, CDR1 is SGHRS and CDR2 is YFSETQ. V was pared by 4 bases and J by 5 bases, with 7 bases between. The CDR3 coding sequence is TGCGCCAGCAGCCCGGGGGACAATGAGCAGTTCTTC. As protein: CASSPGDNEQFF.

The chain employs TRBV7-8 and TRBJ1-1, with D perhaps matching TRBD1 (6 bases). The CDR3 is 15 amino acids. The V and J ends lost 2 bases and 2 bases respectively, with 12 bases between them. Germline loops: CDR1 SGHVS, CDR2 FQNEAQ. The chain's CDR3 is CASSLKRTVNTEAFF. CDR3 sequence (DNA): TGTGCCAGCAGCTTAAAAAGGACAGTTAACACTGAAGCTTTCTTT.

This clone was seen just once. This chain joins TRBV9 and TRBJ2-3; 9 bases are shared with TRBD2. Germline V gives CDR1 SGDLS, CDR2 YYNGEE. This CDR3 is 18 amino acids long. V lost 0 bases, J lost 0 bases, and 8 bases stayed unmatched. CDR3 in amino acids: CASSVGAGGTTSTDTQYF. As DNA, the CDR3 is TGTGCCAGCAGCGTAGGAGCGGGAGGAACTACTAGCACAGATACGCAGTATTTT.

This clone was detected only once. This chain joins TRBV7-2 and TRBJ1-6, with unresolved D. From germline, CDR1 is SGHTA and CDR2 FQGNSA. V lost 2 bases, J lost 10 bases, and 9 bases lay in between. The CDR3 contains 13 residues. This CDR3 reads CASSLYSPSPLHF. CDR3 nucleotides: TGTGCCAGCAGCTTATACTCCCCGTCACCCCTCCACTTT.

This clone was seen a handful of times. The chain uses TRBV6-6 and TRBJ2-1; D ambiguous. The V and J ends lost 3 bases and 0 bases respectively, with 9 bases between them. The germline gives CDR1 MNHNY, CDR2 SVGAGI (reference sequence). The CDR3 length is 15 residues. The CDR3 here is CASSYAESSYNEQFF. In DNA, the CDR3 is TGTGCCAGCAGTTATGCCGAGAGCTCCTACAATGAGCAGTTCTTC.

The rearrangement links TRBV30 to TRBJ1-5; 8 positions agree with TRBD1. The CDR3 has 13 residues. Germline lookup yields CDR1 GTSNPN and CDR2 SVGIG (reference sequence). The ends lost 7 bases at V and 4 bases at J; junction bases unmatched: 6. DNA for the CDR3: TGTGCCTCCGACAGGGGTGGTAATCAGCCCCAGCATTTT. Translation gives CASDRGGNQPQHF.

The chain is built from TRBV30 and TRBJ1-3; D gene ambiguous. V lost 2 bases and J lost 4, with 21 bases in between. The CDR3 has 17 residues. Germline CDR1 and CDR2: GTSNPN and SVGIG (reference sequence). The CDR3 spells CAWSSKEGPGEGNTIYF. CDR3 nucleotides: TGTGCCTGGAGTTCGAAGGAGGGTCCCGGGGAGGGAAACACCATATATTTT.

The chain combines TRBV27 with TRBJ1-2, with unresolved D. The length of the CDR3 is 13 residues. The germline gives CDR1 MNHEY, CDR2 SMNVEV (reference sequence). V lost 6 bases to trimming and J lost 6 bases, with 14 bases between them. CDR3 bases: TGTGCCAGCAGCTCTTGGGAGGGAGATGGCTACACCTTC. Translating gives CASSSWEGDGYTF.

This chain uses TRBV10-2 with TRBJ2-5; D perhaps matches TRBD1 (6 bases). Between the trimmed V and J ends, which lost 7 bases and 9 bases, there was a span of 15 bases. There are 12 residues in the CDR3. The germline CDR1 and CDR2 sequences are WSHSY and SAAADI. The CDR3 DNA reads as TGCGCCAGCACAGGGACATCGGTGTCCCAGTACTTC. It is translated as CASTGTSVSQYF.

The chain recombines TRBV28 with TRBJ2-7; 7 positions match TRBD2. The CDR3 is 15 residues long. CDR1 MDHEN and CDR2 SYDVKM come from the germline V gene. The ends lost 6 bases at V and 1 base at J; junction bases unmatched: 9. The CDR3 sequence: CASSLGGRTSYEQYF. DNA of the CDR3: TGTGCCAGCAGCTTGGGGGGGAGGACTTCCTACGAGCAGTACTTC.

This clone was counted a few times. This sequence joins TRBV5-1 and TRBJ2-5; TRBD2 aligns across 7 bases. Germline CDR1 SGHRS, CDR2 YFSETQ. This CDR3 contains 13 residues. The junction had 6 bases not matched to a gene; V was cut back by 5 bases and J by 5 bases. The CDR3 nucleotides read TGCGCCAGCAGATTTGAGGGAGGGGAGACCCAGTACTTC. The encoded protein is CASRFEGGETQYF. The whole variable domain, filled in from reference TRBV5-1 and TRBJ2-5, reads KAGVTQTPRYLIKTRGQQVTLSCSPISGHRSVSWYQQTPGQGLQFLFEYFSETQRNKGNFPGRFSGRQFSNSRSEMNVSTLELGDSALYLCASRFEGGETQYFGPGTRLLVL.

This chain's CDR3 is CASSLLAGVGDTQYF. CDR3 nucleotides: TGTGCCAGTAGTCTACTAGCGGGAGTAGGTGATACGCAGTATTTT. The J gene is TRBJ2-3, the V gene TRBV19; the match to TRBD2 covers 11 bases. The CDR3 has 15 amino acids. Germline-derived CDR1 and CDR2 are LNHDA and SQIVND (reference sequence). V trimming: 5 bases; J trimming: 6 bases; junction bases outside the gene matches: 7.

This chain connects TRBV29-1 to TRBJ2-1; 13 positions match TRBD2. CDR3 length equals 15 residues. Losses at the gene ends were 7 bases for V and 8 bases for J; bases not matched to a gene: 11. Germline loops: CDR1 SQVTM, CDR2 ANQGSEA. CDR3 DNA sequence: TGCAGCGCGACCGGACTAGCGGGAGCTCTCGATGAGCAGTTCTTC. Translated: CSATGLAGALDEQFF.

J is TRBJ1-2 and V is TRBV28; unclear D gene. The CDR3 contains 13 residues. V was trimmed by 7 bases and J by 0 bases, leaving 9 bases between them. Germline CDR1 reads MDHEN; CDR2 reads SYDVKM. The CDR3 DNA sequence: TGTGCCAGCACCCTGGCAGCTAACTATGGCTACACCTTC. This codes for CASTLAANYGYTF.

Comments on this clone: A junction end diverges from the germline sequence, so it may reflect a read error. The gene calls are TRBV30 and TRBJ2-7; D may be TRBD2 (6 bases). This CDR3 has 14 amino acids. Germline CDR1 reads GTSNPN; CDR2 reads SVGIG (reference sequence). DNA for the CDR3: TGTGCCTCGAGTCGCCAAGCGGGCTTCTACGAGCAGTACTTC. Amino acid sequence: CASSRQAGFYEQYF.

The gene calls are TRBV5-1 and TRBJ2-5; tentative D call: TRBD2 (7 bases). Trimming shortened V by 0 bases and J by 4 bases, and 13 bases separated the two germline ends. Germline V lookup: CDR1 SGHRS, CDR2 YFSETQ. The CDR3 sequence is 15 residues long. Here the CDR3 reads CASSLVTGGRETQYF. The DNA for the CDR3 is TGCGCCAGCAGCTTGGTTACCGGGGGGCGAGAGACCCAGTACTTC.

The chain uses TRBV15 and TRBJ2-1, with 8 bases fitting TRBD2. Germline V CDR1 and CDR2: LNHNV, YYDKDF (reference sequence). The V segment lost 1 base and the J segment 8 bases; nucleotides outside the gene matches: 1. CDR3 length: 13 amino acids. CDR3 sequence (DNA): TGTGCCACCAGCAGAGGAGCGGGAGATGAGCAGTTCTTC. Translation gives CATSRGAGDEQFF.

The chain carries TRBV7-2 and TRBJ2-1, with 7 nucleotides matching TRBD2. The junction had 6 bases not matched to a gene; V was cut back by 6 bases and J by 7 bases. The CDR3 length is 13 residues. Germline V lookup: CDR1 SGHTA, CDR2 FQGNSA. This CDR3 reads CASSFAGANEQFF. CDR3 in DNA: TGTGCCAGCAGTTTTGCGGGAGCGAATGAGCAGTTCTTC.